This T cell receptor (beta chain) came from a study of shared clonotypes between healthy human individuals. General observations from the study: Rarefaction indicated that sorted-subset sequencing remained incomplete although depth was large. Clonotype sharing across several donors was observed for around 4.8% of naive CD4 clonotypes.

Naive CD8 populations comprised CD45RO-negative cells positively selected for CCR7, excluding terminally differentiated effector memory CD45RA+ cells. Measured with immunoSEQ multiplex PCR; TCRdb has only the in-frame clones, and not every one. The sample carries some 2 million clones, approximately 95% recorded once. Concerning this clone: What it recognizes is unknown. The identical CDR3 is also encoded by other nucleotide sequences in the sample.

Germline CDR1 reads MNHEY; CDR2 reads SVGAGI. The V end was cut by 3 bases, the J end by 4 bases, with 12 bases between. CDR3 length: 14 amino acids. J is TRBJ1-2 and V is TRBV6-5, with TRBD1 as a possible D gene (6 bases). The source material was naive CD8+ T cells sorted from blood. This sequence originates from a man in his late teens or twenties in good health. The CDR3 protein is CASSYVEGGYGYTF. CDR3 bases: TGTGCCAGCAGTTATGTAGAGGGGGGCTATGGCTACACCTTC.